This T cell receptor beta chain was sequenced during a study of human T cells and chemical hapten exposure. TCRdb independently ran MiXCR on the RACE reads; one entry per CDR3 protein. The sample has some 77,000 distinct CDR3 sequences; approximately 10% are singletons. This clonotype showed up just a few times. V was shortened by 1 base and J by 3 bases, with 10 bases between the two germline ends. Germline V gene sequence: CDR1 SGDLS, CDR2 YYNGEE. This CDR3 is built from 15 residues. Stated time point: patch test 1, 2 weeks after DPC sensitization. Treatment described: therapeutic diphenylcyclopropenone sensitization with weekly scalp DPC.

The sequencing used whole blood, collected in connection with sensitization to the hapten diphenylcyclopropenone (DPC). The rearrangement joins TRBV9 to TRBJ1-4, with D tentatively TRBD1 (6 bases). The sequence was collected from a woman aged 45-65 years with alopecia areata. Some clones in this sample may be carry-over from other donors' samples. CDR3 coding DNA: TGTGCCAGCAGCGTAACGGACAGAGCTAATGAAAAACTGTTTTTT. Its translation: CASSVTDRANEKLFF.